This is a list of T cell receptor beta chains from one sample in a study of cytomegalovirus exposure and HLA in healthy donors. Repertoires were generated with immunoSEQ multiplex PCR, while TCRdb's copy carries only in-frame clones and drops some. The table includes 110,000 to 150,000 clones, 80% to 90% detected once. The specimen was PBMCs. The receptors were sampled from a woman in her thirties in good health and CMV-seropositive. Both conserved end residues are part of each CDR3. D genes are given only for firm matches. Size tells how often a clone was seen (once, few, many) or the class of an expanded clone, and some rows leave it out.

V	D	size	J	DNA	CDR3
TRBV25-1	-	-	TRBJ1-2	TGTGCCAGCAGTGAATTTATGGGGCACCGAGATGGCTACACCTTC	CASSEFMGHRDGYTF
TRBV19	-	once	TRBJ1-1	TGTGCCACCACGAGGGGGGGGAGCGGGTACACTGAAGCTTTCTTT	CATTRGGSGYTEAFF
TRBV28	-	-	TRBJ2-3	TGTGCCAGCCCAGGCTCGGCATCAGGGGTCACAGATACGCAGTATTTT	CASPGSASGVTDTQYF
TRBV2	-	-	TRBJ2-2	TGTGCCAGCAGTGAGGGGGGGCGAATGCGCACCGGGGAGCTGTTTTTT	CASSEGGRMRTGELFF
TRBV27	-	once	TRBJ1-3	TGTGCCATCCCCACGGGGGCTGGAAACACCATATATTTT	CAIPTGAGNTIYF
TRBV15	-	few	TRBJ1-5	TGTGCCACCAGCAGAGAGGAGCGGGGCCAAAATAGCAATCAGCCCCAGCATTTT	CATSREERGQNSNQPQHF
TRBV6-1	TRBD1	-	TRBJ2-7	TGTGCCAGCAGTGGCGGAGGACAGGGAAACTTC	CASSGGGQGNF
TRBV28	TRBD1	-	TRBJ2-7	TGTGCCAGCAGTTTTCGCCGGACAGGGGCCCAACGCGGTGAGCAGTACTTC	CASSFRRTGAQRGEQYF
TRBV11-2	TRBD1	once	TRBJ2-1	TGTGCCAGCAGCGTTCGGACAGGGCCCGGGAAATACAATGAGCAGTTCTTC	CASSVRTGPGKYNEQFF
TRBV28	-	-	TRBJ1-1	TGTGCCAGCAGTCCCGGACACATGAACACTGAAGCTTTCTTT	CASSPGHMNTEAFF
TRBV2	-	-	TRBJ1-2	TGTGCCAGCAGTGAAGCAAACAGGGTGACCTATGGCTACACCTTC	CASSEANRVTYGYTF
TRBV6-4	TRBD2	-	TRBJ2-3	TGTGCCAGCAGTGCGACTAGCGGGGGGCCCACAGATACGCAGTATTTT	CASSATSGGPTDTQYF
TRBV11-3	TRBD2	-	TRBJ2-5	TGTGCCAGCAGCTCCGGACTAGCGACATTAGAGACCCAGTACTTC	CASSSGLATLETQYF
TRBV18	TRBD2	-	TRBJ2-7	TGTGCCAGCTCACCACTAGCGGGGGATTACGAGCAGTACTTC	CASSPLAGDYEQYF
TRBV7-9	-	-	TRBJ2-2	TGTGCCGCCGCAGCGACGAACACCGGGGAGCTGTTTTTT	CAAAATNTGELFF
TRBV25-1	TRBD1	few	TRBJ1-6	TGTGCCAGCAGGGGACAGGGGTTGGGACCCCTCCACTTT	CASRGQGLGPLHF
TRBV5-5	-	-	TRBJ2-6	TGTGCCAGCAGCTTGTGGGGAGCTGGGGCCAACGTCCTGACTTTC	CASSLWGAGANVLTF
TRBV28	TRBD1	-	TRBJ2-7	TGTGCCAGCAGTGGCCTCCAGGGGGTCTCCTACGAGCAGTACTTC	CASSGLQGVSYEQYF
TRBV18	TRBD2	-	TRBJ2-7	TGTGCCAGCTCACCCGGACTAGCGGGAGTAGCCGAGCAGTACTTC	CASSPGLAGVAEQYF
TRBV2	-	-	TRBJ1-5	TGTGCCAGCAGTCGACTGGTAAATAGCAATCAGCCCCAGCATTTT	CASSRLVNSNQPQHF
TRBV19	TRBD1	many	TRBJ1-4	TGTGCCAGTAGTGATGGACAGGGTCGGCGTACAGAAAAACTGTTTTTT	CASSDGQGRRTEKLFF
TRBV2	TRBD2	few	TRBJ2-6	TGTGCCAGCACATCTATACTAGCGGGGGGATCCTCTGGGGCCAACGTCCTGACTTTC	CASTSILAGGSSGANVLTF
TRBV6-6	-	-	TRBJ1-4	TGTGCCAGCAGTTCCAGGGTAGCTAATGAAAAACTGTTTTTT	CASSSRVANEKLFF
TRBV6-4	-	-	TRBJ2-7	TGTGCCGGACTTCTTGACCGCTCCTACGAGCAGTACTTC	CAGLLDRSYEQYF
TRBV4-1	-	-	TRBJ1-5	TGCGCCAGCAGCCAAGGTAGACTGTCTTTAAGCAATCAGCCCCAGCATTTT	CASSQGRLSLSNQPQHF
TRBV6-1	-	-	TRBJ1-5	TGTGCCAGCAGTGAAATGGGGGGGAATCAGCCCCAGCATTTT	CASSEMGGNQPQHF
TRBV5-1	-	-	TRBJ1-3	TGCGCCAGCAGCTTGAGGCAGGGAGGAAACACCATATATTTT	CASSLRQGGNTIYF
TRBV4-1	-	-	TRBJ2-3	TGCGCCAGCAGGGGCGCGGGAAAGGTGGGAGATACGCAGTATTTT	CASRGAGKVGDTQYF
TRBV19	-	-	TRBJ2-7	TGTGCCAGTAGTTTAGCGGTTAGCTCCTACGAGCAGTACTTC	CASSLAVSSYEQYF
TRBV15	-	-	TRBJ2-5	TGTGCCACCAGCGCATCTTGGCAGGTTCGTGAGACCCAGTACTTC	CATSASWQVRETQYF
TRBV28	-	-	TRBJ2-5	TGTGCCAGCAGCCTAGACGGTTACCAAGAGACCCAGTACTTC	CASSLDGYQETQYF
TRBV6-1	-	once	TRBJ1-1	TGTGCCAGCAGTGAAGCGCCAGGGGTGGGCACTGAAGCTTTCTTT	CASSEAPGVGTEAFF
TRBV2	TRBD2	-	TRBJ2-1	TGTGCCAGGCTTAACGAGGGGGTAGCGGGGACCAATGAGCAGTTCTTC	CARLNEGVAGTNEQFF
TRBV13	TRBD1	-	TRBJ2-1	TGTGCCAGCAGCCCCGGGACAGACTTCAATGAGCAGTTCTTC	CASSPGTDFNEQFF
TRBV5-1	-	-	TRBJ1-2	TGCGCCAGCAGCTTGGGGAGTGGCTACACCTTC	CASSLGSGYTF
TRBV27	TRBD1	-	TRBJ2-7	TGTGCCAGCAGTTCCCTGGACAGGGGTTCCTACGAGCAGTACTTC	CASSSLDRGSYEQYF
TRBV11-3	TRBD2	-	TRBJ2-1	TGTGCCAGCAGCTTAGATAGACTAGCGGGGTACAATGAGCAGTTCTTC	CASSLDRLAGYNEQFF
TRBV28	-	-	TRBJ2-7	TGTGCCAGCAGTTTAACTGGGCCCCCCTACGAGCAGTACTTC	CASSLTGPPYEQYF
TRBV18	TRBD1	-	TRBJ2-3	TGTGCCAGCTCATCAGACAGGGGTAGCACAGATACGCAGTATTTT	CASSSDRGSTDTQYF
TRBV28	-	-	TRBJ2-1	TGTGCCAGCAGTTTGCCCACGTCAGGCCCCTACTCCTACAATGAGCAGTTCTTC	CASSLPTSGPYSYNEQFF
TRBV28	-	-	TRBJ1-4	TGTGCCAGCAGTTTATCGGAAAAACTGTTTTTT	CASSLSEKLFF
TRBV28	-	-	TRBJ1-1	TGTGCCAGCGGTTCGACAGTATGGAACACTGAAGCTTTCTTT	CASGSTVWNTEAFF
TRBV6-6	TRBD2	-	TRBJ2-7	TGTGCCAGCAGTGCGACTAGCGGAGTACCCTACGAGCAGTACTTC	CASSATSGVPYEQYF
TRBV27	-	-	TRBJ1-1	TGTGCCAGCAGTTTTACGGGTTTGAACACTGAAGCTTTCTTT	CASSFTGLNTEAFF